Listed here are 10 T cell receptor beta chains from one sample, sequenced in a study of CD8 T cells in Susac syndrome. When the RNA was reverse transcribed, random hexamers were used with an input of roughly 0.45 to 1 ug. TCRdb fed the immunoSEQ multiplex PCR reads into MiXCR, producing one record per CDR3 protein. This table holds 250,000 to 300,000 distinct CDR3 sequences, about nine tenths found once. Sequencing was performed on CD8+ T cells from PBMCs. The source of these receptors is a human donor with multiple sclerosis.

The chain joins TRBV7-2 to TRBJ1-1, with 7 nucleotides matching TRBD1. Unmatched junction bases numbered 4, after V lost 5 bases and J lost 1 base. CDR1 is SGHTA and CDR2 is FQGNSA in the germline V gene. The CDR3 sequence is 14 residues long. The CDR3 DNA reads TGTGCCAGCAGCGCTTGGACAGGGAACACTGAAGCTTTCTTT. Its translation is CASSAWTGNTEAFF.

CDR3 protein: CSVAGTSGRNLYEQYF. CDR3 sequence (DNA): TGCAGCGTTGCGGGGACTAGCGGGAGGAATCTCTACGAGCAGTACTTC. J is TRBJ2-7 and V is TRBV29-1; 15 positions agree with TRBD2. In germline, CDR1 is SQVTM, CDR2 ANQGSEA. This CDR3 has 16 residues. Trimming took 4 bases from V and 3 from J; bases not matched to a gene: 7.

The V and J genes are TRBV2 and TRBJ1-3; possibly TRBD1 for D (5 bases). CDR1 is SNHLY and CDR2 is FYNNEI in the germline V gene. Trimming pared 8 bases from V and 1 base from J, leaving 15 bases between. The CDR3 is 15 amino acids. The DNA for the CDR3 is TGTGCCAGCGCAGGAGGGGATGGGTCTGGAAACACCATATATTTT. Amino acid sequence: CASAGGDGSGNTIYF. Full variable domain (remainder filled in from reference TRBV2 and TRBJ1-3): EPEVTQTPSHQVTQMGQEVILRCVPISNHLYFYWYRQILGQKVEFLVSFYNNEISEKSEIFDDQFSVERPDGSNFTLKIRSTKLEDSAMYFCASAGGDGSGNTIYFGEGSWLTVV.

The chain employs TRBV7-9 and TRBJ2-3; 9 nucleotides align to TRBD1. Looked up from germline, CDR1 is SEHNR and CDR2 is FQNEAQ (reference sequence). V dropped 11 bases and J dropped 4; count of bases not matched to a gene: 4. The CDR3 loop spans 12 amino acids. CDR3 nucleotide sequence: TGTGCCTACAGGGGGCGCCCAGATACGCAGTATTTT. Amino acid sequence: CAYRGRPDTQYF. The variable domain in full, with the rest retrieved from reference TRBV7-9 and TRBJ2-3, is DTGVSQNPRHKITKRGQNVTFRCDPISEHNRLYWYRQTLGQGPEFLTYFQNEAQLEKSRLLSDRFSAERPKGSFSTLEIQRTEQGDSAMYLCAYRGRPDTQYFGPGTRLTVL.

As for this clonotype: Without the conserved terminal phenylalanine or tryptophan, this CDR3 likely stems from a read error. The genes are TRBV6-2 or TRBV6-3 and TRBJ2-1; no clear D gene. Between the trimmed V and J ends, which lost 0 bases and 10 bases, there was a span of 16 bases. Germline CDR1 is MNHEY and CDR2 is SVGEGT. CDR3 length: 15 amino acids. CDR3 nucleotide sequence: TGTGCCAGCAGTTACTCAGCCGACGGTGCGCGGGAGCAGTTCTTA. Its translation: CASSYSADGAREQFL.

The CDR3 reads CASSFLGLAPSEQFF. CDR3 in DNA: TGTGCCAGCAGTTTTTTAGGACTAGCCCCTAGCGAGCAGTTCTTC. V usage is TRBV12-3 or TRBV12-4 and J usage is TRBJ2-1; 8 bases match TRBD2. The CDR3 covers 15 residues. V lost 3 bases, J lost 10 bases, and 11 bases stayed unmatched.

The chain joins TRBV20-1 to TRBJ1-5; D not certain. Germline V gene data show CDR1 as DFQATT and CDR2 as SNEGSKA (reference sequence). This CDR3 spans 14 amino acids. Trimming cost V 1 base and J 4 bases, with 11 bases left between them. The CDR3 sequence: CSARGYLENQPQHF. CDR3 coding DNA: TGCAGTGCTAGAGGGTACTTAGAGAATCAGCCCCAGCATTTT.

This chain links TRBV6-2 or TRBV6-3 with TRBJ2-5, with TRBD2 matching over 9 bases. This CDR3 is 15 amino acids long. V was clipped by 4 bases and J by 2 bases; unmatched bases: 5. Germline CDR1 is MNHEY and CDR2 is SVGEGT. CDR3 protein: CASSSLAGSQETQYF. CDR3 coding DNA: TGTGCCAGCAGTTCCCTAGCGGGATCGCAAGAGACCCAGTACTTC.

About this clonotype: The limits of the CDR3 on the DNA are not certain, so only TCRdb's listed CDR3 is given. The chain recombines TRBV27 with TRBJ2-5; the DNA was not compared with TRBD2, the D call given in the table. Germline loops: CDR1 MNHEY, CDR2 SMNVEV (reference sequence). The CDR3 sequence runs 18 residues, both termini included. The CDR3 is CASSSSGSGRAGLETQYF.

The genes are TRBV30 and TRBJ2-2, with D unresolved. This CDR3 region has 14 residues. Germline CDR1 GTSNPN, CDR2 SVGIG (reference sequence). The ends were cut back, 5 bases at V and 5 bases at J, with 15 bases in the middle. CDR3 nucleotides: TGTGCCTGGGCCCCCCCGGTGGTAACCGGGGAGCTGTTTTTT. Encoded protein: CAWAPPVVTGELFF.